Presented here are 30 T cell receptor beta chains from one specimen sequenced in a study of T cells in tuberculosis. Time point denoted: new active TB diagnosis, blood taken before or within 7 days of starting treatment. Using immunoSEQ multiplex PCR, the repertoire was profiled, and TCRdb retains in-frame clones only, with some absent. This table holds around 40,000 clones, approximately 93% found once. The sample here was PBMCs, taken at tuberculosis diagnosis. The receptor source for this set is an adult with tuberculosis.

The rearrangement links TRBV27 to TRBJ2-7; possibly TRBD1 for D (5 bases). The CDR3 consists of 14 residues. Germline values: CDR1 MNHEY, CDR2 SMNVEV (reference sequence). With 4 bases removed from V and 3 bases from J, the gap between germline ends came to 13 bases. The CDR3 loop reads CASSYQGVFYEQYF. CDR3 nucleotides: TGTGCCAGCAGTTATCAAGGGGTTTTCTACGAGCAGTACTTC.

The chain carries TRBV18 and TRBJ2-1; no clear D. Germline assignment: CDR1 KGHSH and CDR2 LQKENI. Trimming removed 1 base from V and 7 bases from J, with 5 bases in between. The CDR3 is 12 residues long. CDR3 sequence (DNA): TGTGCCAGCTCACCACGTTTAAATGAGCAGTTCTTC. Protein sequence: CASSPRLNEQFF.

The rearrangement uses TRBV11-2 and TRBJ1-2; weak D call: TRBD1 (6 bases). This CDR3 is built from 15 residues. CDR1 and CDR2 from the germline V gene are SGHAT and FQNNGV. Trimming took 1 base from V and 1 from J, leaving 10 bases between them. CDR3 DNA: TGTGCCAGCAGCTTAGGGCAGGGGTTTAACTATGGCTACACCTTC. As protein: CASSLGQGFNYGYTF. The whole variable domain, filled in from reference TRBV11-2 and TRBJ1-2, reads EAGVAQSPRYKIIEKRQSVAFWCNPISGHATLYWYQQILGQGPKLLIQFQNNGVVDDSQLPKDRFSAERLKGVDSTLKIQPAKLEDSAVYLCASSLGQGFNYGYTFGSGTRLTVV.

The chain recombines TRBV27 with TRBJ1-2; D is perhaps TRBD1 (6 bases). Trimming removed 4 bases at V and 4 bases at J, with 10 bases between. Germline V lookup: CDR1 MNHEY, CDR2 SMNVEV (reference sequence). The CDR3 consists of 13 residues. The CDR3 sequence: CASSYRASYGYTF. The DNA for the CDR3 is TGTGCCAGCAGTTACAGGGCTTCCTATGGCTACACCTTC.

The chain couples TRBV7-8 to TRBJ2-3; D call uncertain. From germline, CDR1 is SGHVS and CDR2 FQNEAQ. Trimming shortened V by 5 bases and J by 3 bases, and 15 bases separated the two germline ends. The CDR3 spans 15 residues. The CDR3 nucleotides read TGTGCCAGCAGCATTACCCGGTCCTGGACAGATACGCAGTATTTT. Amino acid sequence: CASSITRSWTDTQYF.

CDR3 sequence: CASSSEGASLYEQYF. Here the CDR3 DNA reads TGCGCCAGCAGCTCGGAGGGGGCGAGCCTCTACGAGCAGTACTTC. The V call is TRBV5-1, the J call TRBJ2-7, with a possible D match to TRBD1 (7 bases). The length of the CDR3 is 15 residues. With 3 bases removed from V and 3 bases from J, the gap between germline ends came to 16 bases. CDR1 is SGHRS, CDR2 YFSETQ, per germline.

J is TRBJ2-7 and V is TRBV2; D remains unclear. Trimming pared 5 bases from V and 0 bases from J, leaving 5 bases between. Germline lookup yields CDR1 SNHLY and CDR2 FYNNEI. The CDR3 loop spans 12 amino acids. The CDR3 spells CASSSLSYEQYF. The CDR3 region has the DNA TGTGCCAGCAGTTCTCTCTCCTACGAGCAGTACTTC.

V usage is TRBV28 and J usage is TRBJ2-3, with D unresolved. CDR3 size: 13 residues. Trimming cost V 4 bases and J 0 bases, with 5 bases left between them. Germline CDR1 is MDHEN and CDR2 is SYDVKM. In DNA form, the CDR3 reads TGTGCCAGCAGTTCCCCTAGCACAGATACGCAGTATTTT. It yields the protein CASSSPSTDTQYF.

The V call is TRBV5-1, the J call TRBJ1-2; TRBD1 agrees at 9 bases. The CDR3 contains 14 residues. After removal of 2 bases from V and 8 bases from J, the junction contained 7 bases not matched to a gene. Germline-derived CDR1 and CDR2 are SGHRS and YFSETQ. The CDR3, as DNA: TGCGCCAGCAGCTTCGAACAGGGGGCGGGCGGCTACACCTTC. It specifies CASSFEQGAGGYTF.

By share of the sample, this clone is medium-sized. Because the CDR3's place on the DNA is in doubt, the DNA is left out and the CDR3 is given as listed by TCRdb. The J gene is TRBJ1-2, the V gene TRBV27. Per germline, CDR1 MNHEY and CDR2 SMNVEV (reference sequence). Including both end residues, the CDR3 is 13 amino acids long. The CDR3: CASSSSISYGYTF.

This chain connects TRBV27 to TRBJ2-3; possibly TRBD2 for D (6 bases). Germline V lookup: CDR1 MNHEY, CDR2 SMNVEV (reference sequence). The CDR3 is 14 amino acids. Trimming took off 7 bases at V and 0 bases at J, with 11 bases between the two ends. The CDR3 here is CASTRRASTDTQYF. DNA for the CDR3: TGTGCCAGCACGAGGAGGGCTAGCACAGATACGCAGTATTTT.

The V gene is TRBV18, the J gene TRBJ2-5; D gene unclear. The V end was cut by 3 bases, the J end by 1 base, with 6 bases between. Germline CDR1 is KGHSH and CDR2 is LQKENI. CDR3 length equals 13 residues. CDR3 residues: CASSPSFQETQYF. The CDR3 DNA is TGTGCCAGCTCACCTTCATTCCAAGAGACCCAGTACTTC.

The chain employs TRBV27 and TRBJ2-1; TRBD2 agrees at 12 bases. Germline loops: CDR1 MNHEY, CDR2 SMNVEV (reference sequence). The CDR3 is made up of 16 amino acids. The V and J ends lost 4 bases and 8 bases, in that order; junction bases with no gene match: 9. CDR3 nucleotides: TGTGCCAGCAGTTCCCCCTCTAGCGGGGGGGCCGATGAGCAGTTCTTC. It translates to CASSSPSSGGADEQFF.

The CDR3 DNA follows: TGTGCCAGCAGTGAAGTGGCATCATTTGAAGCTTTCTTT. Amino acid sequence: CASSEVASFEAFF. This chain links TRBV2 with TRBJ1-1; D gene uncertain. Germline V gene lookup returns CDR1 SNHLY and CDR2 FYNNEI. CDR3 length: 13 amino acids. V shed 1 base and J shed 7 bases, with 10 bases lying between them.

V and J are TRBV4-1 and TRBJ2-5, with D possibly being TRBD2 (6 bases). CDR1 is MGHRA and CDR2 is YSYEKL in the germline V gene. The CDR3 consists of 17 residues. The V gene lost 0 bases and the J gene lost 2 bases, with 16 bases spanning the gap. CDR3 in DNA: TGCGCCAGCAGCCAAGATTTCGGTCGGGGGATACAAGAGACCCAGTACTTC. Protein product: CASSQDFGRGIQETQYF.

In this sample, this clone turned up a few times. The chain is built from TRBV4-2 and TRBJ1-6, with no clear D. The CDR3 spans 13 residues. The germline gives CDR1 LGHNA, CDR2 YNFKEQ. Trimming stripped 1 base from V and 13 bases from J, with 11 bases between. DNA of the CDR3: TGTGCCAGCAGCCAAGTTCTGGGAGAGCCCCTCCACTTT. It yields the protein CASSQVLGEPLHF.

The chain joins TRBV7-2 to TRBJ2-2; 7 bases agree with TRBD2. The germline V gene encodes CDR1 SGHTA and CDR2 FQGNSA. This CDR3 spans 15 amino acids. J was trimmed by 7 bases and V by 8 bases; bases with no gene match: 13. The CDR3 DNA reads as TGTGCCAGCCGGAGGAGGTCTAGCGGAGTCGGGGAGCTGTTTTTT. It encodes CASRRRSSGVGELFF.

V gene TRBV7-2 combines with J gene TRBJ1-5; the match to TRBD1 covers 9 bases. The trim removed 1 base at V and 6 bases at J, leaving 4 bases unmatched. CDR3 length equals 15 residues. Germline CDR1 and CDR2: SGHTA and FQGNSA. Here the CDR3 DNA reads TGTGCCAGCAGCTTAGATCGGGACAGGGCTCAGCCCCAGCATTTT. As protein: CASSLDRDRAQPQHF.

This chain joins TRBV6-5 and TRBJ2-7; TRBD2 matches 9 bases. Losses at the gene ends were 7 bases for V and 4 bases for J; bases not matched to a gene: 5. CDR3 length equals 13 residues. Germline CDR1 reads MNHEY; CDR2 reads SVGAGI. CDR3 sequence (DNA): TGTGCCAGCAATAAGCGGGGGGCGTACGAGCAGTACTTC. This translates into CASNKRGAYEQYF.

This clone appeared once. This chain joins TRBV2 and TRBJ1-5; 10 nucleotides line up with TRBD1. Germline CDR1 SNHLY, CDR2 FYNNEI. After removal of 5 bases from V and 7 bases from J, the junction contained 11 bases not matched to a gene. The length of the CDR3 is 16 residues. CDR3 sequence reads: CASSRDRGIQVQPQHF. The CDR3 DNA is TGTGCCAGCAGTCGGGACAGGGGTATTCAGGTGCAGCCCCAGCATTTT.

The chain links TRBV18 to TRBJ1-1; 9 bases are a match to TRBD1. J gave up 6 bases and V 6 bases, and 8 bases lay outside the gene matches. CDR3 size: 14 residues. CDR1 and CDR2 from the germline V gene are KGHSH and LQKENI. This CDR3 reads CASSPLQGAAEAFF. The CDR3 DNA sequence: TGTGCCAGCTCTCCGTTACAGGGGGCCGCTGAAGCTTTCTTT.

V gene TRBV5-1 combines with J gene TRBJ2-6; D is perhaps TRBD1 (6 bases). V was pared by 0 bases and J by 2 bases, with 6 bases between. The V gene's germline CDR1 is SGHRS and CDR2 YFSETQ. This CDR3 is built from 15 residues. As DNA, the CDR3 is TGCGCCAGCAGCTTGGAGGGGGCTGGGGCCAACGTCCTGACTTTC. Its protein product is CASSLEGAGANVLTF.

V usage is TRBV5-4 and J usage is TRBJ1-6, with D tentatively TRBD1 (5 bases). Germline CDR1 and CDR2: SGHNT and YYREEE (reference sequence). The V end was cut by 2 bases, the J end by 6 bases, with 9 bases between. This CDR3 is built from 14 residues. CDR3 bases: TGTGCCAGCAGCTTAGGCAGGGTTAATTCACCCCTCCACTTT. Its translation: CASSLGRVNSPLHF. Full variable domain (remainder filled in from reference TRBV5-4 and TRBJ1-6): ETGVTQSPTHLIKTRGQQVTLRCSSQSGHNTVSWYQQALGQGPQFIFQYYREEENGRGNFPPRFSGLQFPNYSSELNVNALELDDSALYLCASSLGRVNSPLHFGNGTRLTVT.

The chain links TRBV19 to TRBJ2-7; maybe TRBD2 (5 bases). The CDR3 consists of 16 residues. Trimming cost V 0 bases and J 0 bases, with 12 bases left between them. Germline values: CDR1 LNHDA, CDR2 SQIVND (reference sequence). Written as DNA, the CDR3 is TGTGCCAGTAGTATAGAGGGCAGGAGGAGCTCCTACGAGCAGTACTTC. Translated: CASSIEGRRSSYEQYF.

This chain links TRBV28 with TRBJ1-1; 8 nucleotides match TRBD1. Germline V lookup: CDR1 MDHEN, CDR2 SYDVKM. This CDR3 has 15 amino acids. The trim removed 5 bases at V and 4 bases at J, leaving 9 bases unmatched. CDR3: CASSPRTGFGTEAFF. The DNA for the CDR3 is TGTGCCAGCAGTCCCCGGACAGGGTTTGGCACTGAAGCTTTCTTT.

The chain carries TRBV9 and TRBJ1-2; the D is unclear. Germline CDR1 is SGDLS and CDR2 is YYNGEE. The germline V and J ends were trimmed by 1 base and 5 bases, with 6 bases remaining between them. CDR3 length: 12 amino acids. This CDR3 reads CASSVRGYGYTF. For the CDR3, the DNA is TGTGCCAGCAGCGTAAGAGGGTATGGCTACACCTTC.

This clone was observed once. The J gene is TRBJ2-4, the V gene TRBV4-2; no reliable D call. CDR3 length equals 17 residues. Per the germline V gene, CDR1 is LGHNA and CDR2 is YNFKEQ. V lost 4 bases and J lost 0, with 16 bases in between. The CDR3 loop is CASSPSGGELAKNIQYF. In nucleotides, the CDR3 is TGTGCCAGCAGCCCCTCGGGTGGAGAACTAGCCAAAAACATTCAGTACTTC.

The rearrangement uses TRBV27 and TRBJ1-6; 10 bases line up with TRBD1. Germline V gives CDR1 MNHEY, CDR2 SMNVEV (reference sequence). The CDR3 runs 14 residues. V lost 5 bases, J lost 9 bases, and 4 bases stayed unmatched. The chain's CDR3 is CASSEGTGASPLHF. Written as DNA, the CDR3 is TGTGCCAGCAGTGAAGGGACAGGGGCTTCACCCCTCCACTTT.

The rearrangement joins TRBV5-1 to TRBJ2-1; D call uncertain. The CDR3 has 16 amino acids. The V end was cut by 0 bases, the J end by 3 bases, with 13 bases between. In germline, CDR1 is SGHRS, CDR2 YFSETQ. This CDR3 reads CASSLEAVGRYNEQFF. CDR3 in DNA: TGCGCCAGCAGCTTGGAGGCGGTCGGCCGCTACAATGAGCAGTTCTTC.

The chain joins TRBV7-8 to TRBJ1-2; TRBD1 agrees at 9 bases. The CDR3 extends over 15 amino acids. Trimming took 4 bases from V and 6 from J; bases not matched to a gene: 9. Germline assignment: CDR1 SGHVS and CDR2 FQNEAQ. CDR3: CASSWKITGGDGYTF. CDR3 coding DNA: TGTGCCAGCAGCTGGAAGATAACAGGGGGCGATGGCTACACCTTC.